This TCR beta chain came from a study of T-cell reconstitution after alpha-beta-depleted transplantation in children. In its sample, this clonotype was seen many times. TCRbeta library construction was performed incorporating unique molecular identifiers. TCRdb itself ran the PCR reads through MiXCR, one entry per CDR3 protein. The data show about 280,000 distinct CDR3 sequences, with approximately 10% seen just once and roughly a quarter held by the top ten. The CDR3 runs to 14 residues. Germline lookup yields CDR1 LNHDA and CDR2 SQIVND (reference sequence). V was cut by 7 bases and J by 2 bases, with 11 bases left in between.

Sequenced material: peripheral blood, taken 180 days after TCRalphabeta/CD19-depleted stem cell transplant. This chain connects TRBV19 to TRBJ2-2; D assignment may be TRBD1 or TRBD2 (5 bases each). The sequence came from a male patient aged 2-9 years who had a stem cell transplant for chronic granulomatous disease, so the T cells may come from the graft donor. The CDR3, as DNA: TGTGCCAGTAACAGGACTTTCAACACCGGGGAGCTGTTTTTT. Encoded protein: CASNRTFNTGELFF.